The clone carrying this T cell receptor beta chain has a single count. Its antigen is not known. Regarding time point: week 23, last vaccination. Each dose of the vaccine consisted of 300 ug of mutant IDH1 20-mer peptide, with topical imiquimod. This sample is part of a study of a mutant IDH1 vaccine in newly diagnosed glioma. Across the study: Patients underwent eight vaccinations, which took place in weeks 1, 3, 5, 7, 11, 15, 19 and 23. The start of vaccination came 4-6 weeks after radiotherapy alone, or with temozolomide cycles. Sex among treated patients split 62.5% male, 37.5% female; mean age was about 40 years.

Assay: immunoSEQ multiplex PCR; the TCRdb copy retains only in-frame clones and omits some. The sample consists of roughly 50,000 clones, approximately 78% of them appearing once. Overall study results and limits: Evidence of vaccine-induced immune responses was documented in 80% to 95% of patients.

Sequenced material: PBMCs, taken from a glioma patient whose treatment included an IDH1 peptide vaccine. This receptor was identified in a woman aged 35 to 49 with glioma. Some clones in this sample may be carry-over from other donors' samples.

This CDR3 is CASSSPIPTSGGAVDTQYF. The DNA of the CDR3 is TGTGCCAGCAGTTCCCCTATCCCCACTAGCGGGGGGGCCGTAGATACGCAGTATTTT. The rearrangement uses TRBV9 and TRBJ2-3; 13 nucleotides align to TRBD2. Germline V CDR1 and CDR2: SGDLS, YYNGEE. The CDR3 is 19 amino acids. Trimming at V came to 5 bases and at J to 5 bases, leaving 17 bases not matched to a gene. Based on the CDR3 plus reference TRBV9 and TRBJ2-3, the full variable domain is DSGVTQTPKHLITATGQRVTLRCSPRSGDLSVYWYQQSLDQGLQFLIQYYNGEERAKGNILERFSAQQFPDLHSELNLSSLELGDSALYFCASSSPIPTSGGAVDTQYFGPGTRLTVL.